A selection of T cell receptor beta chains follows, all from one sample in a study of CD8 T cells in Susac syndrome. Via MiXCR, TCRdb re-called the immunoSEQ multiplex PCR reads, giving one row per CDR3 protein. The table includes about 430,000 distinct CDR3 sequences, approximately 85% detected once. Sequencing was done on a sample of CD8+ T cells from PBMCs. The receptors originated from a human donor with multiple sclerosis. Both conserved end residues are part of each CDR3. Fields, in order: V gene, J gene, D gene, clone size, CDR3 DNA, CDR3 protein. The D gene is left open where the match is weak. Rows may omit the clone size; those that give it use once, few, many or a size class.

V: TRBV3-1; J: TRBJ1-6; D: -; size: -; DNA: TGTGCCAGCAGCCAAAATCTCAGGGTAACCGATTCACCCCTCCACTTT; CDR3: CASSQNLRVTDSPLHF
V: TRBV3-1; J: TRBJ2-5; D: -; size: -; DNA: TGTGCCAGCCACAATTCTTCTTCGGACTATGAAGAGACCCAGTACTTC; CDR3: CASHNSSSDYEETQYF
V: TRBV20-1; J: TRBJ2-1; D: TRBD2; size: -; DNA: TGCAGTGCTAGATTTAGCGGGGACTACAATGAGCAGTTCTTC; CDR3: CSARFSGDYNEQFF
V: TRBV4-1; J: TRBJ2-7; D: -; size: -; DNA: TGCGCCAGCAGCCAGATAGGGGTAGACAGCGAGCAGTACTTC; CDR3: CASSQIGVDSEQYF
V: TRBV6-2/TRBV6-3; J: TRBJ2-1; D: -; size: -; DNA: TGTGCCAGCAGTTACATTTACGACTGGAACAATGAGCAGTTCTTC; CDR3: CASSYIYDWNNEQFF
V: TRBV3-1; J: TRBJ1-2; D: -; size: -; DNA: TGTGCCAGCCTCCCTAGCAGGGATTTGGACTATGGCTACACCTTC; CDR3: CASLPSRDLDYGYTF
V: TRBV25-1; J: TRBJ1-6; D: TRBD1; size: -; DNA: TGTGCCAGCAGTGATGAAGACAGGGGGGAGAAGAATTCACCCCTCCACTTT; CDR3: CASSDEDRGEKNSPLHF
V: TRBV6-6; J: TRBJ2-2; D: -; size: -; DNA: TGTGCCAGCAGCCACGTCGGGGCGGCGGCCGGGGAGCTGTTTTTT; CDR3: CASSHVGAAAGELFF
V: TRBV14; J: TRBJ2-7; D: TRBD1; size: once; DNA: TGTGCCAGCAGCCAAGGCATGGAGGGACAGGAGGCCTACGAGCAGTACTTC; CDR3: CASSQGMEGQEAYEQYF
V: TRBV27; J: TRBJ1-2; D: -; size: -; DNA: TGTGCCAGCAGTTTCGGGGGGTCCAACTATGGCTACACCTTC; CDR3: CASSFGGSNYGYTF
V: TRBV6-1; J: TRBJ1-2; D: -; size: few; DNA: TGTGCCAGCAGTCCCACGACTATTTCCTATGGCTACACCTTC; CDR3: CASSPTTISYGYTF
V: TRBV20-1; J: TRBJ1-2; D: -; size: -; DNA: TGCAGTGCTAGAGACGGTGGCGGGAGCTATGGCTACACCTTC; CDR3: CSARDGGGSYGYTF
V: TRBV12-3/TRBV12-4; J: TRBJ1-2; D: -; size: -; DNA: TGTGCCAGCAGTTTCGCCACCTATGGCTACACCTTC; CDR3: CASSFATYGYTF
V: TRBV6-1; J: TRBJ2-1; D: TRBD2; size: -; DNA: TGTGCCAGCAGGTCCGGGACTAGCGGCTACAATGAGCAGTTCTTC; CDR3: CASRSGTSGYNEQFF
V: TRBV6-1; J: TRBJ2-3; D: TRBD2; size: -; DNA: TGTGCCAGCAGCCAGAGCACACTAGCGGGAAGCACAGATACGCAGTATTTT; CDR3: CASSQSTLAGSTDTQYF
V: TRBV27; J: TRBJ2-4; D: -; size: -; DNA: TGTGCCAGCAGTCCAGGGCCGGGAGCCAAAAACATTCAGTACTTC; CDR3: CASSPGPGAKNIQYF
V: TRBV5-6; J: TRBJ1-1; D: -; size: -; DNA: TGTGCCAGCAGCTTGGGCCCGGGGGCTTTCTTT; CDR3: CASSLGPGAFF
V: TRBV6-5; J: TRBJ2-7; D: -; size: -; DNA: TGTGCCAGCAGTTACTCTCGTAGTAGCTCCTACGAGCAGTACTTC; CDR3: CASSYSRSSSYEQYF
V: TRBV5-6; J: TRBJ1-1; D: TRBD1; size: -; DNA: TGTGCCAGCAGCTTGGCGGGGGACAGGAGGATGACTGAAGCTTTCTTT; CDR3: CASSLAGDRRMTEAFF
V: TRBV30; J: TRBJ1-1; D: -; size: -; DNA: TGTGCCTGGACAGGGGACTGGAGCACTGAAGCTTTCTTT; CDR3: CAWTGDWSTEAFF
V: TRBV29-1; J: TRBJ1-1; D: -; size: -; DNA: TGCAGCGTTGATCCGGGGGAAGGCACTGAAGCTTTCTTT; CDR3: CSVDPGEGTEAFF
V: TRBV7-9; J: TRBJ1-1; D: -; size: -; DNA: TGTGCCAGCAGCTGGGAAGGGGACACTGAAGCTTTCTTT; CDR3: CASSWEGDTEAFF
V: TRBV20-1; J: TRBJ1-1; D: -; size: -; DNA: TGCAGTGCTAGAGCCTTACATTCCCGGGAAACTGAAGCTTTCTTT; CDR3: CSARALHSRETEAFF
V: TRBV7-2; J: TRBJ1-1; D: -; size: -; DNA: TGTGCCAGCAGCTACGTTGTCACAGAAGCTTTCTTT; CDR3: CASSYVVTEAFF
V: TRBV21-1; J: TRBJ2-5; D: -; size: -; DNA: TGTGCCAGCAGCAAACTTCTTAGGGTTCACGAGACCCAGTACTTC; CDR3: CASSKLLRVHETQYF
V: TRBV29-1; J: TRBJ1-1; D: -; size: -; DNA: TGCAGCGTTGAAGGGCGGGGAGGTACTGAAGCTTTCTTT; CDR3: CSVEGRGGTEAFF
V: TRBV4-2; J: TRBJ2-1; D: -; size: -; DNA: TGTGCCAGCAGCCAAGACGTGAGTCTGGGCTACCGGTCCTACAATGAGCAGTTCTTC; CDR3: CASSQDVSLGYRSYNEQFF
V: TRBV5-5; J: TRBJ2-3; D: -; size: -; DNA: TGTGCCAGTAGTTTGGTAGCGGCCACAGATACGCAGTATTTT; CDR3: CASSLVAATDTQYF
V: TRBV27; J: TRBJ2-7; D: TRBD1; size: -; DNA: TGTGCCAGCAGCCACTCGGGACAGGGGCCGATCTCCTACGAGCAGTACTTC; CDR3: CASSHSGQGPISYEQYF
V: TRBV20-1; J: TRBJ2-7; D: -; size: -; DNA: TGCAGTGCCCGATCAGGGGATGGCTACGAGCAGTACTTC; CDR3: CSARSGDGYEQYF
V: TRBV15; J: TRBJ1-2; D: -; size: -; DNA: TGTGCCACCAGCCCAAGGGGTGATAGCTATGGCTACACCTTC; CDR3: CATSPRGDSYGYTF
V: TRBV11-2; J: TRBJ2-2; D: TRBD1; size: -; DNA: TGTGCCAGCAGCTTCTGGACAGGGACAGCCGGGGAGCTGTTTTTT; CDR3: CASSFWTGTAGELFF